One TCR beta chain is described in this entry. Distinct nucleotide sequences in the sample also encode this CDR3. The table came from immunoSEQ multiplex PCR; TCRdb's copy has only in-frame clones and leaves some out. The top ten hold more than 1.5% of the sample, which has roughly 680,000 clones, around 70% seen once. V was pared by 0 bases and J by 1 base, with 7 bases between. CDR3 length: 14 amino acids. Germline V gene data show CDR1 as SGHNT and CDR2 as YYREEE (reference sequence). The data originate from a study of shared clonotypes between healthy human individuals. This clonotype was sampled from a young woman in good health. The sequenced material came from memory CD4+ T cells sorted from blood. Subset reported: CD45RA-negative fraction. This rearrangement joins TRBV5-4 to TRBJ1-1; the D is unclear. The CDR3 sequence: CASSLGGRNTEAFF. The CDR3, as DNA: TGTGCCAGCAGCTTGGGTGGCAGGAACACTGAAGCTTTCTTT.